This note documents a single T cell receptor beta chain sequence. The antigen remains undetermined. Method: immunoSEQ multiplex PCR; TCRdb's copy keeps in-frame clones and lacks some. This sample has about 360,000 clones, with around 70% found just once. These data are taken from a study of shared clonotypes between healthy human individuals. About the research overall: CD4 naive cells filled three plates per donor, CD4 memory three, CD8 naive two and CD8 memory one.

Study outcomes and limitations: Among four donors, roughly 5% of naive CD4 clonotypes were found in common.

Sample: memory CD4+ T cells sorted from blood. Stated subset: CD45RA-negative fraction. This receptor was taken from a man younger than 40 in good health.

In nucleotides, the CDR3 is TGTGCCAGTAGATCAGGTAGCGGATACACAGATACGCAGTATTTT. Protein sequence: CASRSGSGYTDTQYF. The rearrangement links TRBV19 to TRBJ2-3, with D tentatively TRBD2 (6 bases). The CDR3 has 15 amino acids. The V gene lost 6 bases and the J gene lost 2 bases, with 15 bases spanning the gap. CDR1 and CDR2 from the germline V gene are LNHDA and SQIVND (reference sequence).